These T cell receptor beta chains were read from a single sample in a study of blood T cell repertoires in COVID-19. Generated by immunoSEQ multiplex PCR, the TCRdb table keeps only in-frame clones and is missing some. The sample lists some 110,000 clones, approximately 87% occurring once. Sequencing was performed on peripheral blood. All receptors come from a man between 65 and 85 years old who had recovered from COVID-19. Both conserved end residues are trimmed from each CDR3. Clone size appears in some rows only: once, few, many, or a class for an expanded clone.

>TRBV19|.|TRBJ1-6
ASSPGTGTSPLH
>TRBV9|once|TRBJ2-6
ASSVRSLGANVLT
>TRBV29-1|.|TRBJ1-5
SVAIGNSNQPQH
>TRBV7-8|.|TRBJ1-2
ASSPRDRQDYGYT
>TRBV7-2|.|TRBJ2-5
ASSLGGGRGSQETQY
>TRBV5-1|.|TRBJ1-2
ASSSGGQLRESYGYT
>TRBV7-2|once|TRBJ2-5
ASSLSLLAGGFGETQY
>TRBV28|.|TRBJ1-1
ASSPIGEEAF
>TRBV5-4|.|TRBJ1-5
ASSDRNSNQPQH
>TRBV29-1|.|TRBJ1-2
SVWTGGGYT
>TRBV29-1|.|TRBJ2-7
SGTGNTYEQY
>TRBV6-5|.|TRBJ1-5
ASSYPPSDGNQPQH
>TRBV11-1|many|TRBJ2-5
ASSLNTGGGETQY
>TRBV12-3/TRBV12-4|.|TRBJ2-3
ASSRVATDTQY
>TRBV5-1|.|TRBJ2-5
ASSLEGGQNQETQY
>TRBV20-1|.|TRBJ2-5
SASLLAGAETQY
>TRBV5-1|.|TRBJ1-2
ASSFEGSSDGYT
>TRBV18|.|TRBJ1-4
ASSPTGAAEKLF
>TRBV7-9|.|TRBJ2-1
ASSLVGGHSSSYNEQF
>TRBV7-9|.|TRBJ1-2
ASSRDSPYGYT
>TRBV11-2|.|TRBJ1-1
ASSTNRGGNTEAF
>TRBV21-1|.|TRBJ2-1
ASSKESGLAGGHYNEQF
>TRBV19|.|TRBJ2-1
ASKERGFGSNEQF
>TRBV6-1|.|TRBJ2-7
ASSAGTGSTGYEQY
>TRBV28|.|TRBJ1-2
ASISSGTEGDYGYT
>TRBV5-1|.|TRBJ2-3
ASSLVPGGRADTQY
>TRBV11-3|.|TRBJ2-7
ASSLSLEGWQY
>TRBV11-2|once|TRBJ1-3
ASSIQGSGNTIY
>TRBV2|.|TRBJ2-6
ASTRTAGANVLT
>TRBV6-2/TRBV6-3|once|TRBJ2-7
ASSYVGGSHSYEQY
>TRBV5-4|.|TRBJ2-3
ASRPMITSGTDTQY
>TRBV18|.|TRBJ1-2
ASSEDRVGGYT
>TRBV19|.|TRBJ2-7
ASSIEGGRTVHEQY
>TRBV14|.|TRBJ2-7
ASSQEGQGFSYEQY
>TRBV7-3|.|TRBJ2-5
ASSRGTGRETQY
>TRBV7-6|once|TRBJ2-3
ASSLSRKGGRLSTDTQY
>TRBV15|few|TRBJ1-3
ATSRVQASGNTIY
>TRBV5-4|.|TRBJ2-3
ASSLAAGAGSDTQY
>TRBV27|once|TRBJ1-2
ASSRTAYRGPNYGYT
>TRBV6-5|.|TRBJ2-7
ASSYSRGIRDEQY
>TRBV27|few|TRBJ2-2
ASSSRVNTGELF
>TRBV7-9|.|TRBJ2-4
ASIPQGGKNIQY
>TRBV9|.|TRBJ1-5
ASSEGQGEIKPQH
>TRBV9|.|TRBJ2-1
ASSVGTSKNEQF
>TRBV3-1/TRBV3-2|.|TRBJ1-2
ASSQVGGNYGYT
>TRBV2|.|TRBJ1-1
ASSEEGVDTEAF
>TRBV10-3|.|TRBJ1-1
AISRQAATEAF
>TRBV2|.|TRBJ2-5
ASSEPGKGETQY